This entry concerns a single TCR beta chain. The time point was: blood 2 weeks post-SBRT. Documented treatment: 15 Gy SBRT to primary tumor, nephrectomy 4 weeks later. This renal cell carcinoma was of the clear cell type. Sequenced by immunoSEQ multiplex PCR; TCRdb stores in-frame clones only, minus some. The data show around 86,000 clones, with 86% seen just once and about 23% held by the top ten. Germline loops: CDR1 SGDLS, CDR2 YYNGEE. V trimming: 3 bases; J trimming: 5 bases; junction bases outside the gene matches: 6. The length of the CDR3 is 16 residues. These data originate in a study of radiation and T cells in renal cell carcinoma.

The material was blood, obtained from a patient whose treatment included radiotherapy and nephrectomy. The rearrangement joins TRBV9 to TRBJ2-5; 14 nucleotides match TRBD2. This TCR derives from a woman in her forties or fifties with renal cell carcinoma. The CDR3: CASSETSGRAWETQYF. DNA for the CDR3: TGTGCCAGCAGCGAGACTAGCGGGAGGGCCTGGGAGACCCAGTACTTC.